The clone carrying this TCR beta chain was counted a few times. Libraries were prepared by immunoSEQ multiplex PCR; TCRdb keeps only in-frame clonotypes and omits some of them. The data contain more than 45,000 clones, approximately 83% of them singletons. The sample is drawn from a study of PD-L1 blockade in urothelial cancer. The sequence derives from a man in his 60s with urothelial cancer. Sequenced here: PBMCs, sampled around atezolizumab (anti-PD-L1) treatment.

This CDR3 is CASSRPAGRDYGYTF. DNA of the CDR3: TGTGCCAGTAGCCGACCCGCCGGGAGGGACTATGGCTACACCTTC. The V and J genes are TRBV19 and TRBJ1-2; D not certain. CDR1 and CDR2 (germline): LNHDA, SQIVND (reference sequence). V gave up 6 bases and J gave up 3 bases, with 17 bases separating them. The CDR3 contains 15 residues.